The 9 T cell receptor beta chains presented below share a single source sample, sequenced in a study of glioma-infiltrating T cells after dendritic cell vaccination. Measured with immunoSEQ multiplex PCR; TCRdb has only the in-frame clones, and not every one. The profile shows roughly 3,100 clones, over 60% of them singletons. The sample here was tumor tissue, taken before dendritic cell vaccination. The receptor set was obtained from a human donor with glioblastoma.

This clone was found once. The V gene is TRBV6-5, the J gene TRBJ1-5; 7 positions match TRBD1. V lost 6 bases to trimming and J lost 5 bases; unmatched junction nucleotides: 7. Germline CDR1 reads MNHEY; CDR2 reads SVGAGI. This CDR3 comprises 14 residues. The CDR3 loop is CASSPNRGHQPQHF. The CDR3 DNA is TGTGCCAGCAGCCCTAACAGGGGCCATCAGCCCCAGCATTTT.

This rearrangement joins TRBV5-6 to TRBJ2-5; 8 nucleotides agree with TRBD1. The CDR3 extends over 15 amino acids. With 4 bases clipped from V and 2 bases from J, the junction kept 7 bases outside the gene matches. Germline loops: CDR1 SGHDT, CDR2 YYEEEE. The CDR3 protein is CASSHGTGRQETQYF. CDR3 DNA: TGTGCCAGCAGCCACGGGACAGGCCGACAAGAGACCCAGTACTTC.

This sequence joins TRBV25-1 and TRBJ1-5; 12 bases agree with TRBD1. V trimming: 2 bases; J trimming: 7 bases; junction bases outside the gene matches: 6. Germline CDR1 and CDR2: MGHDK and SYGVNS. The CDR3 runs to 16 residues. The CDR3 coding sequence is TGTGCCAGCAGTGAAGGGACAGGGGGCGATTTCCAGCCCCAGCATTTT. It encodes CASSEGTGGDFQPQHF.

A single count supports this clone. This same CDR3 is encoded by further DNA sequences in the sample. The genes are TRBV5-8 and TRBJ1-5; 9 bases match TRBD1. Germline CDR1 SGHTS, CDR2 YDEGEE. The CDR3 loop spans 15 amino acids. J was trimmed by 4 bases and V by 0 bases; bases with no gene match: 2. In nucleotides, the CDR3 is TGTGCCAGCAGCTTGGAGGACAGGGGAAATCAGCCCCAGCATTTT. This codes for CASSLEDRGNQPQHF.

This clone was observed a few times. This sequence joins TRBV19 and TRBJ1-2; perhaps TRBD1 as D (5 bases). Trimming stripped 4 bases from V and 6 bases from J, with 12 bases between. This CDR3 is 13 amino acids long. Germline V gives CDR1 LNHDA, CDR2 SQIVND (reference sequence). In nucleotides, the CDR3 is TGTGCCAGTAGTAAGTCGGGGGTGAATGGCTACACCTTC. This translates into CASSKSGVNGYTF.

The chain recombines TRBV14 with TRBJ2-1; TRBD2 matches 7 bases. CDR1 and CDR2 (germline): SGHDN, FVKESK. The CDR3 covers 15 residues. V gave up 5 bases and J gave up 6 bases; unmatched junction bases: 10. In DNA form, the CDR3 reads TGTGCCAGCAGCGTGGTTCCCGGGGGGACCAATGAGCAGTTCTTC. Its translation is CASSVVPGGTNEQFF.

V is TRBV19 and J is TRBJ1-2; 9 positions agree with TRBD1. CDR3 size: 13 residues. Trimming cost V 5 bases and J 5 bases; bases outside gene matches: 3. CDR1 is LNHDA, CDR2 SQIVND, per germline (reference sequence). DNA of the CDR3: TGTGCCAGTAGTGGGGGACAGGGATATGGCTACACCTTC. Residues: CASSGGQGYGYTF.

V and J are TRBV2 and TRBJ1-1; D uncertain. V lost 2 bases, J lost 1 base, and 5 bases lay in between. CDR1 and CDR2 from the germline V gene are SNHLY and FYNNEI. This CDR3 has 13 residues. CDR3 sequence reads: CASSELPNTEAFF. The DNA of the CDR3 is TGTGCCAGCAGTGAACTACCGAACACTGAAGCTTTCTTT.

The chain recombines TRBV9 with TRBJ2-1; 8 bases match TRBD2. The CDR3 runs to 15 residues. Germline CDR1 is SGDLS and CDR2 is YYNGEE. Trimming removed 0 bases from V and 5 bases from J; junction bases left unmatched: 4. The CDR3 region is CASSVAPREDNEQFF. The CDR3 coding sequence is TGTGCCAGCAGCGTAGCCCCGCGGGAGGACAATGAGCAGTTCTTC.